This T cell receptor (beta chain) is drawn from a study of shared clonotypes between healthy human individuals. Study as a whole: Every donor yielded three CD4 naive, three CD4 memory, two CD8 naive and one CD8 memory plate.

The germline CDR1 and CDR2 sequences are SEHNR and FQNEAQ (reference sequence). The CDR3 sequence is 15 residues long. Trimming took 4 bases from V and 11 from J, leaving 23 bases between them. Around 32,000 T cell genomes, or roughly 180 ng DNA, went into the sorted-subset replicate PCRs. As handled by the study authors: As immunoSEQ supplied junction-only sequences (without quality scores), filtering differed. TCRdb keeps only in-frame clones here, not all; method: immunoSEQ multiplex PCR. The V and J calls and clone size are taken from that table; D and trimming were inferred from the DNA. Found here are roughly 2 million clones, about 95% of them singletons; the top ten hold more than 0.95%. Naive CD8 cells were CD45RO-negative, positively selected for CCR7, excluding terminally differentiated effector memory CD45RA+ cells. Points on this clone: Its antigen is still unknown.

Findings and limits, study-wide: The researchers took only blood, and tissue repertoires probably look different.

Sequencing was carried out using naive CD8+ T cells sorted from blood. This receptor was obtained from a young man in good health. This sequence joins TRBV7-9 and TRBJ1-2; maybe TRBD1 (6 bases). The DNA for the CDR3 is TGTGCCAGCAGCTCTTTACAGGGTAGTATGTTTGGGTACACCTTC. It yields the protein CASSSLQGSMFGYTF.